This entry lists 9 T cell receptor beta chains sequenced from one sample in a study of T cells in Graves' hyperthyroidism and ophthalmopathy. Amplification of TCR beta CDR3 regions was performed using RNA transcripts as template. The TCR CDR3 was amplified in a first-round RT-PCR using the HTBI primer set. TCRdb reanalysed the multiplex PCR reads using MiXCR and keeps one entry per CDR3 protein. This table holds 300,000 to 400,000 distinct CDR3 sequences, over 20% found once. Source material: blood. These receptors were obtained from a woman between 45 and 65 years old with Graves' hyperthyroidism.

In regard to this clonotype: Sequence at one end of the junction differs from germline and may be a read error. The J gene is TRBJ2-7, the V gene TRBV20-1; D is uncertain. CDR1 is DFQATT, CDR2 SNEGSKA, per germline (reference sequence). This CDR3 has 12 amino acids. The CDR3 loop is CSARGERYEQHF. CDR3 coding DNA: TGCAGTGCTAGAGGTGAGCGATACGAGCAGCACTTC.

V and J are TRBV3-1 and TRBJ2-5, with TRBD1 matching 11 bases. Germline V gene data show CDR1 as LGHDT and CDR2 as YNNKEL (reference sequence). Trimming at V came to 2 bases and at J to 3 bases, leaving 17 bases not matched to a gene. This CDR3 is built from 20 residues. CDR3 protein: CASSQRPPPLDRGREETQYF. In DNA, the CDR3 is TGTGCCAGCAGCCAACGGCCCCCCCCTCTGGACAGGGGGCGGGAAGAGACCCAGTACTTC.

CDR3 bases: TGTGCCAGCAGTTTAGGTGGGGGGCCTGGAAACACCATATATTTT. Amino acids: CASSLGGGPGNTIYF. V usage is TRBV27 and J usage is TRBJ1-3; a weak D match, TRBD1 (6 bases). V was cut by 2 bases and J by 2 bases, with 10 bases left in between. There are 15 residues in the CDR3. Germline V gene data show CDR1 as MNHEY and CDR2 as SMNVEV (reference sequence).

This clonotype was seen at least ten times. The V gene is TRBV27, the J gene TRBJ1-2; TRBD1 is a possible D gene (6 bases). Germline V gene sequence: CDR1 MNHEY, CDR2 SMNVEV (reference sequence). V lost 5 bases to trimming and J lost 5 bases, with 18 bases between them. The CDR3 consists of 15 residues. The CDR3 sequence is CASSGSGGREYGYTF. CDR3 nucleotide sequence: TGTGCCAGCAGTGGCAGCGGGGGCCGGGAGTATGGCTACACCTTC.

Details on this clonotype: Given a much more abundant clone one base away, this may be a read error. The chain has TRBV15 and TRBJ2-6, with a possible D match to TRBD1 (5 bases). The CDR3 is 17 amino acids. CDR1 and CDR2 from the germline V gene are LNHNV and YYDKDF (reference sequence). The CDR3 loop reads CATSSSTGRSGANALTF. Written as DNA, the CDR3 is TGTGCCACCAGCAGTTCAACAGGTCGCTCTGGGGCCAACGCCCTGACTTTC.

The chain joins TRBV6-4 to TRBJ2-3; a weak D match, TRBD1 (6 bases). V was pared by 2 bases and J by 4 bases, with 13 bases between. Germline CDR1 reads MRHNA; CDR2 reads SNTAGT. This CDR3 comprises 15 residues. The CDR3 DNA reads TGTGCCAGCAGTGACAGCAGGGGCGCATCAGATACGCAGTATTTT. The encoded protein is CASSDSRGASDTQYF.

This clonotype came up many times. This rearrangement joins TRBV15 to TRBJ1-2; 7 bases are a match to TRBD1. This CDR3 has 16 residues. The J segment lost 4 bases and the V segment lost 0 bases, leaving 8 bases of the junction unmatched. Germline V CDR1 and CDR2: LNHNV, YYDKDF (reference sequence). The CDR3 sequence is CATSRDTLDRSYGYTF. CDR3 DNA: TGTGCCACCAGCAGAGATACCCTGGACAGGTCCTATGGCTACACCTTC.

This clonotype was counted many times. The gene calls are TRBV6-2 or TRBV6-3 and TRBJ2-2; D gene ambiguous. The CDR3 spans 16 residues. The germline CDR1 and CDR2 sequences are MNHEY and SVGEGT. The germline V and J ends were trimmed by 2 bases and 4 bases, with 14 bases remaining between them. The CDR3 nucleotides read TGTGCCAGCAGTTACCAATCCTCTCGCGGCACCGGGGAGCTGTTTTTT. This sequence encodes CASSYQSSRGTGELFF.

This clonotype was counted between two and nine times. The genes are TRBV24-1 and TRBJ2-7, with no clear D. In germline, CDR1 is KGHDR, CDR2 SFDVKD. Trimming cost V 0 bases and J 0 bases, with 8 bases left between them. The CDR3 covers 15 residues. Written as DNA, the CDR3 is TGTGCCACCAGTGATTTGCGGCAGATCTCCTACGAGCAGTACTTC. Protein product: CATSDLRQISYEQYF.